This T cell receptor beta chain came from a study of shared T cell receptors in the human thymus (dated by TCRdb to the early 2020s). Regarding the complete study: The study investigated the way shared, self-reactive T-cell receptor alpha chains are produced in the human thymus.

Receptor libraries were prepared by the immunoSEQ multiplex PCR assay. TCRdb re-hosts the immuneACCESS table, in-frame sequences only. Its copies lack some clones; in the studies checked, an unresolved V gene accounts for under half of them, and the cause for the rest is not known. The sample has 630,000 or so clones on record, 70% to 90% of them singletons. Just under 0.0095% of the sample is in the top ten clones. Only one count was recorded for this clone. This receptor's antigen is unknown. Within one base of it there is no much larger clone, and no base qualities were kept. For CDR1 and CDR2, the germline V gene lists SGHAT and FQNNGV. Trimming at the junction amounts to 6 bases on V and 5 bases on J, and the germline ends lie 25 bases apart. Spanning cysteine to phenylalanine, the CDR3 consists of 17 amino acids. The read is trimmed to its CDR3 DNA, 51 bases read in frame from base 1. The same sample was also studied in work on human thymus T cells. Per the second study: In Finland, the donors were immunologically healthy infants who were having open corrective cardiac surgery for congenital heart defects. Thymus tissue was collected as surgical resects that were removed during corrective cardiac surgery. V and J gene segment usage appeared biased in both thymic and peripheral blood repertoires. According to the related research, thymic TCR repertoires were highly overlapping among unrelated individuals. TCR alpha and beta repertoires from roughly 8 infant thymus samples and a few related peripheral blood samples were characterized in the study. Donor ages ranged from roughly 6 to 250 days, and the cohort comprised about six male and a couple of female infants. Thymocytes were freed from the tissue by mechanical means and kept at -70 degrees C as pellets of about 9-30 million cells. Genomic DNA was extracted from frozen cell pellets with a QIAsymphony instrument. The immunoSEQ multiplex PCR assay was used to amplify the TCRB and TCRAD loci from a standardized amount of quality-controlled genomic DNA. The amplicons covered the V(D)J region and were long enough to include the CDR3 and to identify the V and J genes. Through the commercial immunoSEQ service, the amplicons were sequenced on an Illumina platform. Primer bias and sequencing errors were corrected as previously described, and TCRAD and TCRB were defined on the basis of the IMGT database. immunoSEQ Analyzer 3.0 and VDJTools were used for repertoire analysis, which covered basic statistics, V/J segment usage, diversity estimates, rarefaction and pairwise overlap. Chao1, ChaoE, Efron-Thisted, Shannon and inverse Simpson indices were used to estimate diversity, which was also estimated on datasets down-sampled to the smallest sample. Repertoire overlap used strict matching of CDR3 nucleotide sequence, V gene and J gene, with Jaccard-based multidimensional scaling clustering. On average, thymus samples yielded about 810,000 unique TCRB clonotypes, whereas blood samples yielded around 88,000.

The sequenced sample was thymocytes. The rearrangement joined TRBV11-2 to TRBJ1-2; no D gene can be assigned with confidence. The sequence was obtained from a boy under two years old with a congenital heart defect. Donor details come from another sample of the same person, matched by shared clones. Here is the DNA: TGTGCCAGCAGTCCTATCCATGGCCCGCTAGGTCCGTATGGCTACACCTTC. Its protein is CASSPIHGPLGPYGYTF. With the portions outside the CDR3 filled from the reference TRBV11-2 and TRBJ1-2 genes, the complete variable region becomes EAGVAQSPRYKIIEKRQSVAFWCNPISGHATLYWYQQILGQGPKLLIQFQNNGVVDDSQLPKDRFSAERLKGVDSTLKIQPAKLEDSAVYLCASSPIHGPLGPYGYTFGSGTRLTVV.